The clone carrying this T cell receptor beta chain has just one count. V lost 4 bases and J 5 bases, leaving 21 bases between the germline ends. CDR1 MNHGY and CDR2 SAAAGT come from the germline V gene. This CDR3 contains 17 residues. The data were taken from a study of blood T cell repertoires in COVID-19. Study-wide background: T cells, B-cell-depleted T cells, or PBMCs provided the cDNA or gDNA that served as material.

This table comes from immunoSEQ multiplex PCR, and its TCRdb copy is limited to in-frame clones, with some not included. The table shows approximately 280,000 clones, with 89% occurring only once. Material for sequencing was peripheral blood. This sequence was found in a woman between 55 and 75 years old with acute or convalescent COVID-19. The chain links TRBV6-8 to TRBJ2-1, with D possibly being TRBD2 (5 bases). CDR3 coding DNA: TGTGCCAGCAGTTCCGCAGCGGCCTTACGGACTCACAATGAGCAGTTCTTC. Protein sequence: CASSSAAALRTHNEQFF.